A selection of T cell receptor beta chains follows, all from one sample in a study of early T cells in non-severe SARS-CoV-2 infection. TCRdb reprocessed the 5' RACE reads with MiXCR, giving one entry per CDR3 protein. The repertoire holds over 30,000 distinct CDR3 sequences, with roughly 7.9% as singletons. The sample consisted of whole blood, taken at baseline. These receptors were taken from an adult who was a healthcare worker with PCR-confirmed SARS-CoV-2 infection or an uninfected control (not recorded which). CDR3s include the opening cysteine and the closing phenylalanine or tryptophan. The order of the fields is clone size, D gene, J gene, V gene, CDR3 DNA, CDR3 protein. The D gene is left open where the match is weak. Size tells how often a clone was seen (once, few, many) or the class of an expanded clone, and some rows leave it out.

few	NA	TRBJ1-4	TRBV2	TGTGCCAGCAGTGAAGCAAGTCTCGGCCCTAACAATTTT	CASSEASLGPNNF
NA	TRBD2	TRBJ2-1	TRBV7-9	TGTGCCAGCGGCCTTAGCGGGGGGGCCCAGAATGAGCAGTTCTTC	CASGLSGGAQNEQFF
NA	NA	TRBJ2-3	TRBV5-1	TGCGCCAGTGCGGACGGGCCGGGCACAGATACGCAGTATTTT	CASADGPGTDTQYF
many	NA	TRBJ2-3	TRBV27	TGTGCCAGCAGCCAACATCCGGACAGAAGCACAGATACGCAGTATTTT	CASSQHPDRSTDTQYF
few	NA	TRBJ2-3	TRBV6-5	TGTGCCAGCAGTTTCTCCCGGTTAACGGATACGCAGTATTTT	CASSFSRLTDTQYF
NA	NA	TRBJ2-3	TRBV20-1	TGCAGTGCTAGAGTGGCTGGAGGACAGCATCGAGATACGCAGTATTTT	CSARVAGGQHRDTQYF
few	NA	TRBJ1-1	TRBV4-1	TGCGCCAGCAGCCAAGAAGGGCAGACTGAAGCTTTCTTT	CASSQEGQTEAFF
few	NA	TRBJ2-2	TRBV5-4	TGTGCCAGCAGCTTGGTAACCGCGAACACCGGGGAGCTGTTTTTT	CASSLVTANTGELFF
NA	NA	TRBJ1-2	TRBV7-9	TGTGCCAGCAGCCCTTCACTGGGGCGAGACTATGGCTACACCTTC	CASSPSLGRDYGYTF
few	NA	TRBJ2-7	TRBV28	TGTGCCAGCAGTAAATTGGACATAACCTACGAGCAGTACTTC	CASSKLDITYEQYF
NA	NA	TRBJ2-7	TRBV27	TGTGCCAGCAGTTTTCGCCAGGGGTACAGCCACGAGCAGTACTTC	CASSFRQGYSHEQYF
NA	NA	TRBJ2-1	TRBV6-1	TGTGCCAGCAGAGAACGGACCCTCCCGGGTGAGCAGTTCTTC	CASRERTLPGEQFF
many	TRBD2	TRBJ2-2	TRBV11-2	TGTGCCAGCAGCTTATTGAGCGGGGGGGCCGCCGGGGAGCTGTTTTTT	CASSLLSGGAAGELFF
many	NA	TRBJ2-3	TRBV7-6	TGTGCCAGCAGCCTCCTCGATCGAGCCAGTACAGATACGCAGTATTTT	CASSLLDRASTDTQYF
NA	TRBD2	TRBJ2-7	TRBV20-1	TGCAGTGCTAGAGGGACTAGCGGGGATTCCTACGAGCAGTACTTC	CSARGTSGDSYEQYF
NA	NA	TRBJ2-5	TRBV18	TGTGCCAGCTCACCACGTTCTAGCCAAGAGACCCAGTACTTC	CASSPRSSQETQYF
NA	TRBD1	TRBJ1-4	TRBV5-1	TGCGCCAGCAGCTCGGGACAGAACCTCAATGAAAAACTGTTTTTT	CASSSGQNLNEKLFF
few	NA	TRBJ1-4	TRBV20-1	TGCAGTGCTAGAGATCGGTTTCGGGGATCTAATGAAAAACTGTTTTTT	CSARDRFRGSNEKLFF
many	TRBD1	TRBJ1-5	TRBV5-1	TGCGCCAGCAGCTTGAATACAGGGGATGGTCAGCCCCAGCATTTT	CASSLNTGDGQPQHF
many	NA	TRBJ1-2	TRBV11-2	TGTGCCAGCAGCCCTATGGGCGGACTAACTTCTAACTATGGCTACACCTTC	CASSPMGGLTSNYGYTF